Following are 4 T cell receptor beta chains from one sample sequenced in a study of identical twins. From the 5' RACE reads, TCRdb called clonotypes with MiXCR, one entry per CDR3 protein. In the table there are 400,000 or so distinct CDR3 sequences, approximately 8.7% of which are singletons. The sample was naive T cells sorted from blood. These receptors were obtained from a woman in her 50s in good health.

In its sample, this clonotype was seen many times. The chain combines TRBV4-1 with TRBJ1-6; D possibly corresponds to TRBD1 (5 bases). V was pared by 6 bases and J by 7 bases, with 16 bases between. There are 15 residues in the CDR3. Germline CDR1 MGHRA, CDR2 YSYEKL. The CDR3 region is CASRPVRGTNSPLHF. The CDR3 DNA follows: TGCGCCAGCAGACCCGTGAGGGGTACGAATTCACCCCTCCACTTT.

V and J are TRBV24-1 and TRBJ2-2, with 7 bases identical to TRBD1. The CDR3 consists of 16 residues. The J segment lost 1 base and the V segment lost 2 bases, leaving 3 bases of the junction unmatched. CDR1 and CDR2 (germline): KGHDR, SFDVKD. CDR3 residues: CATSDSGTENTGELFF. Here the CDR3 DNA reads TGTGCCACCAGTGATTCCGGGACAGAGAACACCGGGGAGCTGTTTTTT.

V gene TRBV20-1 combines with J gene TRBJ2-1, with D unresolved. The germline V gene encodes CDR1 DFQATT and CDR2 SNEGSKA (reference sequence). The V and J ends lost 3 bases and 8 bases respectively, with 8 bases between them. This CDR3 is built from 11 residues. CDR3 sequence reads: CSASRRDEQFF. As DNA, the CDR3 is TGCAGTGCTAGTCGCCGGGATGAGCAGTTCTTC.

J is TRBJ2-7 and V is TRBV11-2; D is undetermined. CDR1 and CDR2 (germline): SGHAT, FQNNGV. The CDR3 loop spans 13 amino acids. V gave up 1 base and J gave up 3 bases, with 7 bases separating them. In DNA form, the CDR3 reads TGTGCCAGCAGCTTAGTAGACCGCTACGAGCAGTACGTC. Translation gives CASSLVDRYEQYV.